The rows below give T cell receptor beta chains drawn from one sample of a study of T-cell reconstitution after alpha-beta-depleted transplantation in children. Each CDR3 protein is one row after TCRdb ran MiXCR on the PCR reads. The sample consists of 610,000 or so distinct CDR3 sequences, over 20% of them appearing once. The source was PBMCs, collected before TCRalphabeta/CD19-depleted stem cell transplant. The receptor source for this set is a boy under two years old with Wiskott-Aldrich syndrome, due to receive a stem cell transplant. Both conserved end residues are part of each CDR3. A D gene is named only where the DNA matches it firmly. Size is stated for part of the rows, as once, few or many counts, or as a class when the clone is expanded.

TRBV20-1	.	TRBJ2-5	.	CSARVLEPGLETQYF	TGCAGTGCTAGAGTGCTGGAGCCGGGGTTGGAGACCCAGTACTTC
TRBV12-3/TRBV12-4	few	TRBJ2-5	.	CASSFLFSVGETQYF	TGTGCCAGCAGTTTTTTGTTCAGCGTCGGAGAGACCCAGTACTTC
TRBV29-1	.	TRBJ2-1	TRBD2	CSVKTSGSYNEQFF	TGCAGCGTTAAGACTAGCGGCTCCTACAATGAGCAGTTCTTC
TRBV4-2	.	TRBJ2-5	TRBD2	CASSQEVSGRAGETQYF	TGTGCCAGCAGCCAAGAAGTAAGCGGGAGGGCCGGAGAGACCCAGTACTTC
TRBV4-1	.	TRBJ2-3	TRBD2	CASSQVSLAGNTDTQYF	TGCGCCAGCAGCCAAGTTTCACTAGCGGGCAACACAGATACGCAGTATTTT
TRBV19	.	TRBJ2-3	.	CASRDGSYTDTQYF	TGTGCCAGTCGGGACGGTTCTTACACAGATACGCAGTATTTT
TRBV14	few	TRBJ2-1	.	CASSQDLYNEQFF	TGTGCCAGCAGCCAAGATCTGTACAATGAGCAGTTCTTC
TRBV20-1	once	TRBJ2-7	.	CSARERPRLAASSYEQYF	TGCAGTGCTAGAGAGAGGCCTCGCTTAGCGGCCTCCTCCTACGAGCAGTACTTC
TRBV6-5	.	TRBJ2-6	.	CASSSQVGTSRSGANVLTF	TGTGCCAGCAGTTCCCAGGTGGGCACTAGCCGCTCTGGGGCCAACGTCCTGACTTTC
TRBV29-1	.	TRBJ2-3	.	CSVLNRGPNTDTQYF	TGCAGCGTGCTGAACCGGGGACCGAACACAGATACGCAGTATTTT
TRBV12-3/TRBV12-4	few	TRBJ2-1	.	CASSFVLDNEQFF	TGTGCCAGCAGTTTCGTACTAGACAATGAGCAGTTCTTC
TRBV30	few	TRBJ2-2	.	CAWSVQATGELFF	TGTGCCTGGAGTGTACAGGCCACCGGGGAGCTGTTTTTT
TRBV19	.	TRBJ1-5	TRBD1	CASSPTGGSQPQHF	TGTGCCAGTAGTCCCACAGGGGGTAGTCAGCCCCAGCATTTT
TRBV5-1	few	TRBJ2-7	TRBD2	CASSSVGSGRAYEQYF	TGCGCCAGCAGCAGCGTTGGTAGCGGGAGGGCCTACGAGCAGTACTTC